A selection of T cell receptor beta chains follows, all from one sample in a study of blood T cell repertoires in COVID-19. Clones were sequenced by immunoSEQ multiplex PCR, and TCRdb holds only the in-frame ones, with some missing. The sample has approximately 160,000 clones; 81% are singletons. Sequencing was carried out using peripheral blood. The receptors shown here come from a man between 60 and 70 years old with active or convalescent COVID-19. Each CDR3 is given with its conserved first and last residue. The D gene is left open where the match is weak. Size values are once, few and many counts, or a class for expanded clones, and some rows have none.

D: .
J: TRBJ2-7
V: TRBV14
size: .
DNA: TGTGCCAGCAGCCAAGGAGGAGGGGTCAACTACGAGCAGTACTTC
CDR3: CASSQGGGVNYEQYF

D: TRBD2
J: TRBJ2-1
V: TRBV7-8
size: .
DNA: TGTGCCAGCAGCTTAGTAATTCGACTAGCGCGAACGGATGAGCAGTTCTTC
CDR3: CASSLVIRLARTDEQFF

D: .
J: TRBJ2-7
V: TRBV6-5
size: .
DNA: TGTGCCAGCAGTTACTCGTTTCGCGCCGTCGAGCAGTACTTC
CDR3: CASSYSFRAVEQYF

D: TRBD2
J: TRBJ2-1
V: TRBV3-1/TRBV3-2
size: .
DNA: TGTGCCAGCAGCCAAGGGGGTAGCGGGGCGTCCTCCTACAATGAGCAGTTCTTC
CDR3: CASSQGGSGASSYNEQFF

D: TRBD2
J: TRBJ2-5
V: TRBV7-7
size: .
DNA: TGTGCCAGCAGCTCCCTAGCGGGGGGTCGCGAGACCCAGTACTTC
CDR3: CASSSLAGGRETQYF

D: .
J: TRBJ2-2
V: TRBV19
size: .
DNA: TGTGCCACCCCCGTCTATACCCCGAACACCGGGGAGCTGTTTTTT
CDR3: CATPVYTPNTGELFF

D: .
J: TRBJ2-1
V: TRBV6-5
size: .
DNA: TGTGCCAGCAGCTTGTTCGGTGGCTCCTACAATGAGCAGTTCTTC
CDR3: CASSLFGGSYNEQFF

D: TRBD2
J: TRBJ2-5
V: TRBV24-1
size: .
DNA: TGTGCCACCAGTGGAGGGGCGGGAGAAGAGACCCAGTACTTC
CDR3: CATSGGAGEETQYF

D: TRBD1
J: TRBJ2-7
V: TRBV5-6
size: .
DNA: TGTGCCAGCAGCTCTCGAGGGACAGGGCTTATATCCTTC
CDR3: CASSSRGTGLISF

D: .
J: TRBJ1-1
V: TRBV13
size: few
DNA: TGTGCCAGCAGCTTAGGGGGACATACTGAAGCTTTCTTT
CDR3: CASSLGGHTEAFF

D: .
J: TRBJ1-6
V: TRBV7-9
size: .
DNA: TGTGCCAGCAGCTTAGATGCGGTTTCACCCCTCCACTTT
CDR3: CASSLDAVSPLHF

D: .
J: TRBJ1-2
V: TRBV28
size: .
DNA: TGTGCCAGCAGTTTGATGGGGGGACGGAGTGGCTACACCTTC
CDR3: CASSLMGGRSGYTF

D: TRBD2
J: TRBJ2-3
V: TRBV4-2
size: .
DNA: TGTGCCAGCAGCCAAGACCTAGCGGGGGGAACAGATACGCAGTATTTT
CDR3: CASSQDLAGGTDTQYF

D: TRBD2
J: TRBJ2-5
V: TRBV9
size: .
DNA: TGTGCCAGCAGCGTAGGTGCGGGAGATAGAGAGACCCAGTACTTC
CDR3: CASSVGAGDRETQYF

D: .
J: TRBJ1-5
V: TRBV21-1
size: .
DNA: TGTGCCAGCAGCAAAGAACAGGGGAGCAATCAGCCCCAGCATTTT
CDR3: CASSKEQGSNQPQHF

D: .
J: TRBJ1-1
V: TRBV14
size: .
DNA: TGTGCCAGCAGCCACGCAGGGGCTAGCACTGAAGCTTTCTTT
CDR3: CASSHAGASTEAFF

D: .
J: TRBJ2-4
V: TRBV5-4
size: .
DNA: TGTGCCAGCAGCTCTCGGACATACCCAAACATTCAGTACTTC
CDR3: CASSSRTYPNIQYF

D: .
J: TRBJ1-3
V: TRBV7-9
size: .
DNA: TGTGCCAGCAGCTTAGACACCTCAAACACCATATATTTT
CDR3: CASSLDTSNTIYF

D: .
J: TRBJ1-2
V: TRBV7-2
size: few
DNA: TGTGCCAGCAGCTTAGTGTGGCAGGGTCACTATGGCTACACCTTC
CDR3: CASSLVWQGHYGYTF

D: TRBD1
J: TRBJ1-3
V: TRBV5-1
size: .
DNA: TGCGCCAGCAGCTTAGACGACAGGGGCGGTGGAAACACCATATATTTT
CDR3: CASSLDDRGGGNTIYF

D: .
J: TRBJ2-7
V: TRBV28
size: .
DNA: TGTGCCAGCAGTGGAACTCGGCCGAACTCCCTAGAGGAGCAGTACTTC
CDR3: CASSGTRPNSLEEQYF

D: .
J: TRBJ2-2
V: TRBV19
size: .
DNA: TGTGCCAGTGGAGCGGGTTACACCGGGGAGCTGTTTTTT
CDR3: CASGAGYTGELFF

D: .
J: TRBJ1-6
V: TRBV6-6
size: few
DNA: TGTGCCAGCAGTCTGGACATTTATAATTCACCCCTCCACTTT
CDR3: CASSLDIYNSPLHF

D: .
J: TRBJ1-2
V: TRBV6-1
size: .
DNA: TGTGCCAGCAGTGAAGAGGTCGGGGGCTACACCTTC
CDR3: CASSEEVGGYTF

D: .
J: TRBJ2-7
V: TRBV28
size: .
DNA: TGTGCCAGCAGTTTCCGGGGTTACGAGCAGTACTTC
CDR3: CASSFRGYEQYF

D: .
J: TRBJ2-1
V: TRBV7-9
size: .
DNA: TGTGCCACCCTCGGGGGGCCCGGAAATGAGCAGTTCTTC
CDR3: CATLGGPGNEQFF

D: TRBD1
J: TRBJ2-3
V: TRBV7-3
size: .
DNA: TGTGCCAGCAGCTTCTCCCGACAGGGTACGCAGTATTTT
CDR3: CASSFSRQGTQYF

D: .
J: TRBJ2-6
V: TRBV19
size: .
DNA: TGTGCCAGTAGTATAGACGGACAGTTCTCTGGGGCCAACGTCCTGACTTTC
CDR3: CASSIDGQFSGANVLTF

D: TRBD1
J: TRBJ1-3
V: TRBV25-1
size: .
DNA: TGTGCCAGCAGTGACAGGGGGATGTCTGGAAACACCATATATTTT
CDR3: CASSDRGMSGNTIYF

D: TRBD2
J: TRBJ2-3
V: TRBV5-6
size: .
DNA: TGTGCCAGCAGCCCAGCGGGACGCACAGATACGCAGTATTTT
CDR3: CASSPAGRTDTQYF

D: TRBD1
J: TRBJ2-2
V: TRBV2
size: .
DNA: TGTGCCAGCAGTGGGACAGGGTGGACCGGGGAGCTGTTTTTT
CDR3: CASSGTGWTGELFF